This TCR beta chain was retrieved from a study of response to subunit inactivated influenza vaccine. MiXCR, applied by TCRdb to the RT-PCR reads, yields one record per CDR3 protein. The table shows approximately 170,000 distinct CDR3 sequences, with around 14% occurring only once. This CDR3 is built from 14 residues. CDR1 is SEHNR and CDR2 is FQNEAQ in the germline V gene (reference sequence). V was clipped by 5 bases and J by 9 bases, with 20 bases between them. Overall study results and limits: Every seasonal influenza vaccination brings in few new T cells, the authors suggested.

This clonotype was observed a few times. The antigen is not known. The TCR originated in a man aged 45-65 years who received an inactivated influenza vaccine. V usage is TRBV7-9 and J usage is TRBJ2-7, with D tentatively TRBD2 (6 bases). The sample consisted of CD8+ T cells sorted from PBMCs, taken 4 to 6 days after vaccination. The CDR3 region has the DNA TGTGCCAGCAGCCCCCGGGACTCCTACGGGGTGCAGTACTTC. It specifies CASSPRDSYGVQYF.